This T cell receptor (beta chain) comes out of a study of CD8+ T cells in alopecia areata. About the research overall: Tofacitinib ran for 6 to 18 months before 6 months off drug.

General study results and limits: Normal scalp had lower clonality than lesional scalp, with alopecia totalis/universalis lesions showing this most strongly. Shared TCR sequences were less clear between patients than in mice, possibly partly from HLA diversity.

In alopecia areata patients, both lesional scalp punch biopsies and peripheral blood were collected. RNA extraction was followed by reverse transcription into cDNA, which acted as the sequencing template. TCRdb's table, derived via immunoSEQ multiplex PCR, lists solely in-frame clones and lacks some. The table has some 170,000 clones, 59% seen once. Details on this clone: Its antigen is unknown.

The CDR3 loop spans 14 amino acids. The germline V gene has CDR1 SQVTM and CDR2 ANQGSEA. V was clipped by 5 bases and J by 6 bases; unmatched bases: 8. The rearrangement uses TRBV29-1 and TRBJ2-1, with 9 bases aligning to TRBD1. The clonotype comes from a human donor with alopecia areata. The sequenced sample was CD4+ T cells sorted from blood, obtained at week 0. CDR3: CSVLPQGAVNEQFF. As DNA, the CDR3 is TGCAGCGTTTTACCACAGGGGGCAGTCAATGAGCAGTTCTTC.